This T cell receptor beta chain came from a study of T cell repertoires in cytomegalovirus infection. Study details: A matching HLA type, together with CMV infection, was signaled by public TCR beta signatures. Study results and caveats: Summed frequency of public TCR beta families distinguished CMV carriers with the relevant HLA. Ex vivo responses were dominated by HLA-C-restricted CMV-specific TCR beta clonotypes.

A single record per CDR3 protein comes from TCRdb applying MiXCR to the reads. This sample has about 310,000 distinct CDR3 sequences, with roughly 25% found just once. This clonotype was detected a few times. Its specificity is unknown. CDR3 size: 19 residues. The V end lost 5 bases, the J end lost 1 base, and 26 bases lay between the germline ends. The V gene is TRBV12-3 or TRBV12-4, the J gene TRBJ2-5; either TRBD1 or TRBD2 may supply D (6 bases each). The receptor's source is a human donor in good health (CMV status not recorded). Some clones in this sample may be carry-over from other donors' samples. This sample comprised cultured PBMCs, obtained from culture after CMV antigen stimulation. The CDR3, as DNA: TGTGCCAGCAGTCTGGCCGGGGGCCCAATCATCAAGCCCCAAGAGACCCAGTACTTC. It encodes CASSLAGGPIIKPQETQYF.